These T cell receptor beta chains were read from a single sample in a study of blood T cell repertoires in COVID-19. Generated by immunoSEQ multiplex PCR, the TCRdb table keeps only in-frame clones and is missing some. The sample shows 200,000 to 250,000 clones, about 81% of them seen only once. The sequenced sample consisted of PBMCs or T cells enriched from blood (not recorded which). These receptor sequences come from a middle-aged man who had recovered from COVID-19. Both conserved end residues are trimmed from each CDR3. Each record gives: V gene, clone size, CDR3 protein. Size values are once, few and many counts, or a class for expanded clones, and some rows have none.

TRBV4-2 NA ASSQIQGAGANVLT
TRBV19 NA ASSAGGYTDTQY
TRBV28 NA ASLPGGSYNEQF
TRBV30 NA AWRSGQGRFTEAF
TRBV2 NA ASSAESSNQPQH
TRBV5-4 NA ASSLLTGKSTGELF
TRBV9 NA ASSASGSVTGELF
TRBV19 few ASTISLWGPYEQY
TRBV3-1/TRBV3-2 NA ASSYGTNILRQPQH
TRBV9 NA ASSAETAGEKLF
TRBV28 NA ATLAGKSYEQY
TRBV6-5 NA ASSYSPGHPYNEQF
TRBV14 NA ASSYSGYNSPLH
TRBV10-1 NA ASSAPGMDTEAF
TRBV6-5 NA ASSLTGFSGNTIY
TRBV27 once ASSYRGVWTEAF
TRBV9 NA ASSVRGEEANYGYT
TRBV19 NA ASSRNYGYT
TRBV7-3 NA ASSSTGRGSVLY
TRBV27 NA ASSTRLEGEQF
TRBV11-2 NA ASTRWSSGSGFTDTQY
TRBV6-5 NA ASSISGGREAF
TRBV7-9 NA ASSPFGGSDGELF
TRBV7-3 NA ASSLRSQDTQY
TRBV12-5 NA ASALGQLNTDTQY
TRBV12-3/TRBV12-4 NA ASSGQGQRY
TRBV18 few ASSEGQATGNTIY
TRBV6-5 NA ASSFLASEF
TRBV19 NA ASSNRGLPTSDTQY
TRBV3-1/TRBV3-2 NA ASSRSSSNQPQH
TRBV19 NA ASQHRGLSTDTQY
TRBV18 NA ASSPRTGDEQY
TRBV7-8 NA ASSSWGGAGNTIY